A single T cell receptor beta chain is shown here with its context. The data originate from a study of blood T cell repertoires in COVID-19. V lost 4 bases, J lost 5 bases, and 23 bases lay in between. CDR3 length: 17 amino acids. The germline CDR1 and CDR2 sequences are ENHRY and SYGVKD. Assay used: immunoSEQ multiplex PCR; TCRdb lists only in-frame clones, some missing. The sample shows a few hundred thousand clones, approximately 90% of them seen only once. This chain joins TRBV10-3 and TRBJ1-1; tentative D call: TRBD1 (5 bases). The sample taken for sequencing was PBMCs or T cells enriched from blood (not recorded which). The receptor was isolated from a woman between 40 and 50 years old who had been exposed to COVID-19. The CDR3 bases are TGTGCCATCAGTGCCCAGGTAGGGGATAACCCGAGGACTGAAGCTTTCTTT. This encodes CAISAQVGDNPRTEAFF.